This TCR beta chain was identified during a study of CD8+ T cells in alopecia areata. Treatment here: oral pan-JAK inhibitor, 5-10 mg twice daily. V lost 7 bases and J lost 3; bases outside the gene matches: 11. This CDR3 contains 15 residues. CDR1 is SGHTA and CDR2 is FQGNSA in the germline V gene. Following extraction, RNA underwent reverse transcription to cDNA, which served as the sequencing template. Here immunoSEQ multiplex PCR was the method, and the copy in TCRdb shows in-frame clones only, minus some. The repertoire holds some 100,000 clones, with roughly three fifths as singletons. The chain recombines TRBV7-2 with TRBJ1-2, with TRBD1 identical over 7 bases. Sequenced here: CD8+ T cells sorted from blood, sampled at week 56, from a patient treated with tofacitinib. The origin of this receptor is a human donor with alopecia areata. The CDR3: CASTMTGSPHYGYTF. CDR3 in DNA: TGTGCCAGCACCATGACAGGGAGCCCCCACTATGGCTACACCTTC.